This section outlines one TCR beta chain sequence together with its context. Its antigen is still unknown. The data derive from a study of CD8 T cells in ankylosing spondylitis. Study-level points and caveats: Seven to nine highly homologous variants formed a TCR beta motif that appeared characteristic of ankylosing spondylitis blood.

TCRdb recomputed calls from the 5' RACE reads with MiXCR, one row per CDR3 protein. This sample has roughly 190,000 distinct CDR3 sequences, with over 10% found just once. Trimming took off 3 bases at V and 0 bases at J, with 14 bases between the two ends. The CDR3 consists of 16 residues. Germline CDR1 and CDR2: LGHDT and YNNKEL (reference sequence). Source material: blood, either unsorted or a sorted T cell fraction (not recorded which). The TCR comes from a male donor with ankylosing spondylitis or in good health (not recorded which). The gene calls are TRBV3-1 and TRBJ2-5; D is uncertain. CDR3: CASSQIGGFYQETQYF. CDR3 DNA: TGTGCCAGCAGCCAGATCGGTGGGTTTTACCAAGAGACCCAGTACTTC.